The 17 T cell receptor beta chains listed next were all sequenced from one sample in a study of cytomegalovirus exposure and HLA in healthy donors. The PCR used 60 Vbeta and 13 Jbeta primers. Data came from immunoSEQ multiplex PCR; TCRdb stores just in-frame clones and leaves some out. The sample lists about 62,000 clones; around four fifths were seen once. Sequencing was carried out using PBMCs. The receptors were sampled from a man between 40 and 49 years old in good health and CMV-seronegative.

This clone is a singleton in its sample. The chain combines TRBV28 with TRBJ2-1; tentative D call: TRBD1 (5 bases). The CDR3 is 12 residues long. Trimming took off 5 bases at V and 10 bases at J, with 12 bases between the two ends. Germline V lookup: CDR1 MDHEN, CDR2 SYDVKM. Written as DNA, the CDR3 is TGTGCCAGCAGTCCCCCAGGGTGGGAGCAGTTCTTC. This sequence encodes CASSPPGWEQFF.

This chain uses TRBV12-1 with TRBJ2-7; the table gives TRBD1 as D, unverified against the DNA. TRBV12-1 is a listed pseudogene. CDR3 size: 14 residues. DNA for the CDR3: TGTGCCAGCAGCCAGCCGACAGGGCCGGGGGAGCAGTACTTC. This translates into CASSQPTGPGEQYF.

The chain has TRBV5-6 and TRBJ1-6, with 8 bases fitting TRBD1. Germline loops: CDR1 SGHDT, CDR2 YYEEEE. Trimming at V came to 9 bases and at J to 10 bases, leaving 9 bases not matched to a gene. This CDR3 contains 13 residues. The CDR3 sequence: CATTGGTRSPLHF. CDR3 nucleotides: TGTGCCACTACAGGGGGGACCCGGTCACCCCTCCACTTT.

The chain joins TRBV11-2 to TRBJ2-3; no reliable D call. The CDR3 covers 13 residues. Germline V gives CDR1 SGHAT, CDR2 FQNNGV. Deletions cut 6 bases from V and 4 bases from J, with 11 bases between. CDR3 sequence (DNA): TGTGCCAGCAGTTTGGAGAGGTCAGATACGCAGTATTTT. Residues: CASSLERSDTQYF. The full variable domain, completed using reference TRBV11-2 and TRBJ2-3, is EAGVAQSPRYKIIEKRQSVAFWCNPISGHATLYWYQQILGQGPKLLIQFQNNGVVDDSQLPKDRFSAERLKGVDSTLKIQPAKLEDSAVYLCASSLERSDTQYFGPGTRLTVL.

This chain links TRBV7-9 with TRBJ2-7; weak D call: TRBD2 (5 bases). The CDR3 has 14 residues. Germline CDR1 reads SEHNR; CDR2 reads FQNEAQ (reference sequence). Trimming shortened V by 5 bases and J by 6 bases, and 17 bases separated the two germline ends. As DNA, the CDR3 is TGTGCCAGCAGCCTTCTCCCCGGTCGGGGCGAGCAGTACTTC. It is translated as CASSLLPGRGEQYF.

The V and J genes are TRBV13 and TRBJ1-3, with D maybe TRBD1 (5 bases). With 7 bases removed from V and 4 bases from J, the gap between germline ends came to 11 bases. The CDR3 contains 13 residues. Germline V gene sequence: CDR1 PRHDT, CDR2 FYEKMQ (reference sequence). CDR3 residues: CASTLNRGNTIYF. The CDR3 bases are TGTGCCAGCACCCTGAACAGGGGAAACACCATATATTTT.

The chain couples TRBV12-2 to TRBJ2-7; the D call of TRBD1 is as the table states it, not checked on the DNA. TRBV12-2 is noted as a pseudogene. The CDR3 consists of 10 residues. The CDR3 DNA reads TGTGCAAGTCGCTTTGGGGGCGAACCCTTC. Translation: CASRFGGEPF.

The CDR3 here is CASSGGRIPETQYF. DNA for the CDR3: TGTGCCAGCAGCGGCGGGAGGATTCCCGAGACCCAGTACTTC. This rearrangement joins TRBV5-4 to TRBJ2-5; 8 bases align to TRBD2. The CDR3 consists of 14 residues. Germline lookup yields CDR1 SGHNT and CDR2 YYREEE (reference sequence). V gave up 4 bases and J gave up 5 bases; unmatched junction bases: 7.

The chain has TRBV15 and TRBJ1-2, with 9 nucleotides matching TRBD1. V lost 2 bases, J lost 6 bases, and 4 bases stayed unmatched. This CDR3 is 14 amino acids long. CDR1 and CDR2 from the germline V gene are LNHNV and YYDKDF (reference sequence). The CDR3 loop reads CATSRLTGGDGYTF. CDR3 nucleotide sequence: TGTGCCACCAGCAGATTAACAGGGGGCGATGGCTACACCTTC.

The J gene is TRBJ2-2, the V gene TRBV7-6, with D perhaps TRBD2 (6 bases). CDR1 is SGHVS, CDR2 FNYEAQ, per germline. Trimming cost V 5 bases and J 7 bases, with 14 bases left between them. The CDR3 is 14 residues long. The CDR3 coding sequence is TGTGCCAGCAGCCCGTGGAGGGCGGGCGGGGAGCTGTTTTTT. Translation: CASSPWRAGGELFF.

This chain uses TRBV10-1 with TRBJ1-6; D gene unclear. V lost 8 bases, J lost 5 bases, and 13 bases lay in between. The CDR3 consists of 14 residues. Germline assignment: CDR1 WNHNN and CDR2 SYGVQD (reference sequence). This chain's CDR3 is CASSRSLDNSPLHF. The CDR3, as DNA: TGCGCCAGCTCCCGGTCGTTGGATAATTCACCCCTCCACTTT.

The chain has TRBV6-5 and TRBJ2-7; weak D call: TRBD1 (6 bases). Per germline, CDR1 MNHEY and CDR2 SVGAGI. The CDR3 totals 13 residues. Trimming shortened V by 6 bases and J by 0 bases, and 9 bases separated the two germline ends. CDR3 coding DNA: TGTGCCAGCAGGGTACAGGGCTCCTACGAGCAGTACTTC. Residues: CASRVQGSYEQYF.

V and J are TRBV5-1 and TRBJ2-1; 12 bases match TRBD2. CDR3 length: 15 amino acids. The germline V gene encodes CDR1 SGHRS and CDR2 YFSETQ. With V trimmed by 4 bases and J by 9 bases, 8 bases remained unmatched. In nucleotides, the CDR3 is TGCGCCAGCAGCAAGACTAGCGGGGGAGAGGGTGAGCAGTTCTTC. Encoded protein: CASSKTSGGEGEQFF. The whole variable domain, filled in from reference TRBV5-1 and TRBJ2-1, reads KAGVTQTPRYLIKTRGQQVTLSCSPISGHRSVSWYQQTPGQGLQFLFEYFSETQRNKGNFPGRFSGRQFSNSRSEMNVSTLELGDSALYLCASSKTSGGEGEQFFGPGTRLTVL.

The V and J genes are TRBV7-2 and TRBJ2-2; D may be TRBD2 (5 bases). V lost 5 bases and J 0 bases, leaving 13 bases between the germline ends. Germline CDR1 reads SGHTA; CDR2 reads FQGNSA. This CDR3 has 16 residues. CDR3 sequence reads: CASSQTSGANTGELFF. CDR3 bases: TGTGCCAGCAGCCAAACTAGTGGCGCGAACACCGGGGAGCTGTTTTTT. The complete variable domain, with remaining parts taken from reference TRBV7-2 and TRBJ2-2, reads GAGVSQSPSNKVTEKGKDVELRCDPISGHTALYWYRQSLGQGLEFLIYFQGNSAPDKSGLPSDRFSAERTGGSVSTLTIQRTQQEDSAVYLCASSQTSGANTGELFFGEGSRLTVL.

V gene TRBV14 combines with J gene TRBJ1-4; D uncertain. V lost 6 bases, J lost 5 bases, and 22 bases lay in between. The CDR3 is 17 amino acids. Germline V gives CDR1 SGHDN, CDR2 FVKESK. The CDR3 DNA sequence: TGTGCCAGCAGTCTTTCCTCTTCCCAATTGCGAAATGAAAAACTGTTTTTT. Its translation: CASSLSSSQLRNEKLFF. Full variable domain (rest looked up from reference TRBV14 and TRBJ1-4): EAGVTQFPSHSVIEKGQTVTLRCDPISGHDNLYWYRRVMGKEIKFLLHFVKESKQDESGMPNNRFLAERTGGTYSTLKVQPAELEDSGVYFCASSLSSSQLRNEKLFFGSGTQLSVL.

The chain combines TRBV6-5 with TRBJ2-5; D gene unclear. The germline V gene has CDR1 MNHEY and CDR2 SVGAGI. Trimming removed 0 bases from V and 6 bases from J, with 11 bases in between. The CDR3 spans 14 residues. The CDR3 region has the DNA TGTGCCAGCAGTTACTCTCCGGCTAGACAGACCCAGTACTTC. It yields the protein CASSYSPARQTQYF.

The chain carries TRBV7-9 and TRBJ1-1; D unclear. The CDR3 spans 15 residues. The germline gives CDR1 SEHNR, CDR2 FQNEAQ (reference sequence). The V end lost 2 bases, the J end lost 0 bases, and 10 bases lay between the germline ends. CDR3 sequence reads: CASSLIGVLNTEAFF. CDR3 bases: TGTGCCAGCAGCTTAATCGGGGTATTGAACACTGAAGCTTTCTTT.